This T cell receptor (beta chain) was obtained from a study of shared clonotypes between healthy human individuals. Turning to the study itself: Donor ages ranged 18 to 49 years: a couple of women, a few men.

General study points: Represented diversity (both genetic and exposure-history) was limited by the small number of donors. Sampling covered blood only; tissue repertoires likely differ.

Sequencing was performed with immunoSEQ multiplex PCR; in TCRdb, only in-frame clones are kept and a portion is missing. This sample has around 510,000 clones, with around 76% found just once. Concerning this clone: What it binds is unknown.

With 4 bases removed from V and 2 bases from J, the gap between germline ends came to 8 bases. CDR1 GTSNPN and CDR2 SVGIG come from the germline V gene (reference sequence). CDR3 length equals 12 residues. Unsorted samples relied on around 100 million PBMCs, which served as the source of genomic DNA. Material: PBMCs. The rearrangement uses TRBV30 and TRBJ1-2; D is unresolved. The receptor was derived from a woman in her forties in good health. Some clones in this sample may be carry-over from other donors' samples. The CDR3 sequence is CAWNRQNYGYTF. The CDR3 DNA follows: TGTGCCTGGAATAGGCAAAACTATGGCTACACCTTC.